Sequencing of this TCR beta chain was carried out in a study of CD8 T cells in ankylosing spondylitis (dated by TCRdb to 2015 to 2018). Some background on the complete study: The study set out to find disease-linked TCR variants by profiling T cell receptor beta repertoires in ankylosing spondylitis patients and healthy donors. The whole study cohort included 90 to 120 healthy donors and under 30 ankylosing spondylitis patients. Peripheral blood samples were taken, and synovial fluid was additionally collected from ankylosing spondylitis patients. Points the paper makes about the study in general: The disease-linked clones were reported to be significantly enriched in matched synovial fluid samples from ankylosing spondylitis patients. In peripheral blood, the disease-linked clones were found at relatively low frequencies and had a CD8+ phenotype. Blood from ankylosing spondylitis patients appeared to be characterized by a TCR beta motif made up of under ten highly homologous amino acid variants. Some of the motif variants had been reported before in the synovial fluid and blood of reactive arthritis patients, a finding that suggests common disease-initiation mechanisms.

From the germline V gene, CDR1 is MGHDK and CDR2 is SYGVNS. A distance of 8 bases separates the germline ends of V and J, which lose 6 bases and 2 bases respectively. The CDR3 numbers 12 residues from cysteine through phenylalanine. Of all the DNA, just the CDR3 is kept, 36 bases in frame from base 1. TCRdb records Illumina HiSeq 2500 as the sequencer. Quantitative 5'-RACE with molecular barcodes was used to prepare TCR beta libraries. The study's processing was this. A new computational method, built on a probabilistic model of VDJ rearrangement, was used to identify disease-linked TCR variants. TCRdb took the public reads, trimmed them with fastp at Q25, ran MiXCR for clone calling and kept in-frame beta chains. Rows with one shared CDR3 protein collapse into an entry with the most common genes and DNA. These V and J calls originate from TCRdb's pipeline instead of the authors' own analysis. Across this sample there are about 260,000 distinct CDR3 sequences, with roughly a quarter seen only once. Roughly 0.6% of the sample lies in the top ten.

This clonotype was seen ten or more times. Its antigen target is currently unknown. It has no much larger one-base neighbor in the sample; base qualities were not kept. The TCR was taken from a male donor with ankylosing spondylitis or in good health (not recorded which). Here the chain combines TRBV25-1 and TRBJ2-7, with the D segment possibly TRBD1 or TRBD2, each aligning over 5 bases. Sequencing was performed on blood, either unsorted or a sorted T cell fraction (not recorded which). The DNA sequence follows: TGTGCCAGCAGAAAGGGACCCTACGAGCAGTACTTC. Protein translation: CASRKGPYEQYF.